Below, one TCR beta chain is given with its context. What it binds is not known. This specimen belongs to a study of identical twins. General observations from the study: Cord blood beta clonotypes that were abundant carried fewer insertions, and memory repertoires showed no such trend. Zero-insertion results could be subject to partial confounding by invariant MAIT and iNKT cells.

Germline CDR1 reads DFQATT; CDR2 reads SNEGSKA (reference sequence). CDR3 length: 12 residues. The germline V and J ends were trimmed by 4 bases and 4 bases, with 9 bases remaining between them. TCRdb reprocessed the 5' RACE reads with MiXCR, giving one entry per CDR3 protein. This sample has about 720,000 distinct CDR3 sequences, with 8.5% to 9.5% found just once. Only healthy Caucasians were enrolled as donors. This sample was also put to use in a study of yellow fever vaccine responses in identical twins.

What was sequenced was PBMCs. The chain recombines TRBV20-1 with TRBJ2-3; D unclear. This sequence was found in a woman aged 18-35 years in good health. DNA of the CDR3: TGCAGTGCTAACCCGTCGGCAGATACGCAGTATTTT. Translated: CSANPSADTQYF.